Presented here are 27 T cell receptor beta chains from one specimen sequenced in a study of cytomegalovirus exposure and HLA in healthy donors. It was with 60 Vbeta and 13 Jbeta primers that the PCR ran. Using immunoSEQ multiplex PCR, the repertoire was profiled, and TCRdb retains in-frame clones only, with some absent. Among 150,000 or so clones, roughly 80% were seen once, and the ten largest hold roughly 1.5%. Sequencing used PBMCs. Receptors were obtained from a woman younger than 45 in good health and CMV-seronegative.

The rearrangement uses TRBV5-5 and TRBJ1-6; D is ambiguous. Germline V gives CDR1 SGHKS, CDR2 YYEKEE (reference sequence). V lost 4 bases to trimming and J lost 3 bases, with 17 bases between them. This CDR3 comprises 17 residues. Here the CDR3 DNA reads TGTGCCAGCAGCCGGGCCTTCCTAGAGGGCTATAATTCACCCCTCCACTTT. Protein: CASSRAFLEGYNSPLHF.

A single count supports this clone. This chain connects TRBV18 to TRBJ1-4; D is ambiguous. Between the trimmed V and J ends, which lost 4 bases and 5 bases, there was a span of 17 bases. CDR1 and CDR2 from the germline V gene are KGHSH and LQKENI. The CDR3 spans 16 residues. The CDR3 is CASSRSVGADNEKLFF. CDR3 coding DNA: TGTGCCAGCTCACGCTCGGTAGGAGCTGACAATGAAAAACTGTTTTTT.

This chain links TRBV9 with TRBJ2-5; maybe TRBD2 (6 bases). CDR1 SGDLS and CDR2 YYNGEE come from the germline V gene. The V end lost 2 bases, the J end lost 4 bases, and 15 bases lay between the germline ends. There are 15 residues in the CDR3. The CDR3 loop reads CASSVGGVGLETQYF. The CDR3 bases are TGTGCCAGCAGCGTGGGAGGAGTAGGGTTAGAGACCCAGTACTTC.

This chain links TRBV5-1 with TRBJ2-1; D gene uncertain. Trimming removed 4 bases at V and 5 bases at J, with 10 bases between. Germline V gene sequence: CDR1 SGHRS, CDR2 YFSETQ. This CDR3 spans 13 amino acids. CDR3 in amino acids: CASSQISDNEQFF. The CDR3 DNA reads as TGCGCCAGCAGCCAAATATCAGACAATGAGCAGTTCTTC. Filled out from reference TRBV5-1 and TRBJ2-1, the complete variable domain reads KAGVTQTPRYLIKTRGQQVTLSCSPISGHRSVSWYQQTPGQGLQFLFEYFSETQRNKGNFPGRFSGRQFSNSRSEMNVSTLELGDSALYLCASSQISDNEQFFGPGTRLTVL.

A remark on this clone: Other DNA sequences from this sample encode an identical CDR3 as well. This chain uses TRBV2 with TRBJ2-7; no clear D. Trimming took off 3 bases at V and 4 bases at J, with 7 bases between the two ends. Germline loops: CDR1 SNHLY, CDR2 FYNNEI. The CDR3 runs to 12 residues. CDR3 sequence (DNA): TGTGCCAGCAGTGAGTCCGTTTACGAGCAGTACTTC. Amino acid sequence: CASSESVYEQYF.

The rearrangement joins TRBV5-1 to TRBJ1-3, with D unclear. V lost 3 bases and J 2 bases, leaving 9 bases between the germline ends. Germline loops: CDR1 SGHRS, CDR2 YFSETQ. The CDR3 runs 14 residues. The chain's CDR3 is CASSSGNPGNTIYF. As DNA, the CDR3 is TGCGCCAGCAGCTCCGGGAACCCTGGAAACACCATATATTTT.

This clone has more than one count but fewer than ten. The chain combines TRBV4-1 with TRBJ2-3; D is perhaps TRBD2 (6 bases). Trimming left V 6 bases short and J 1 base short, with 11 bases between. The CDR3 has 14 amino acids. From germline, CDR1 is MGHRA and CDR2 YSYEKL. The chain's CDR3 is CASRLARGTDTQYF. DNA for the CDR3: TGCGCCAGCAGGCTAGCGAGGGGCACAGATACGCAGTATTTT.

This chain uses TRBV7-2 with TRBJ2-7; 8 bases agree with TRBD2. V lost 1 base and J lost 2; bases outside the gene matches: 7. In germline, CDR1 is SGHTA, CDR2 FQGNSA. The CDR3 is 16 residues long. The CDR3 DNA is TGTGCCAGCAGCTTAGTCGGCGGGGGGACGACCTACGAGCAGTACTTC. Residues: CASSLVGGGTTYEQYF.

V gene TRBV18 combines with J gene TRBJ2-5; the D gene is possibly TRBD2 (6 bases). Germline V gene lookup returns CDR1 KGHSH and CDR2 LQKENI. Trimming pared 0 bases from V and 4 bases from J, leaving 15 bases between. There are 16 residues in the CDR3. CDR3 amino acids: CASSPPRRSEGETQYF. The CDR3 nucleotides are TGTGCCAGCTCACCACCGAGAAGGTCGGAGGGAGAGACCCAGTACTTC. The whole variable domain, filled in from reference TRBV18 and TRBJ2-5, reads NAGVMQNPRHLVRRRGQEARLRCSPMKGHSHVYWYRQLPEEGLKFMVYLQKENIIDESGMPKERFSAEFPKEGPSILRIQQVVRGDSAAYFCASSPPRRSEGETQYFGPGTRLLVL.

This clone was detected once. The chain joins TRBV29-1 to TRBJ1-1; no clear D. Trimming shortened V by 5 bases and J by 2 bases, and 15 bases separated the two germline ends. Germline-derived CDR1 and CDR2 are SQVTM and ANQGSEA. This CDR3 contains 14 residues. The CDR3 protein is CSVSHNQANTEAFF. In DNA, the CDR3 is TGCAGCGTTTCGCATAACCAGGCAAACACTGAAGCTTTCTTT.

This rearrangement joins TRBV27 to TRBJ2-5; D perhaps matches TRBD1 (5 bases). TRBJ2-7 explains the end of the DNA better; the J call may be wrong. The germline V gene has CDR1 MNHEY and CDR2 SMNVEV (reference sequence). The CDR3 runs to 17 residues. CDR3 sequence: CASSLQGDGRSSYEQYF. In nucleotides, the CDR3 is TGTGCCAGCAGCCTGCAGGGTGACGGCAGGAGCTCCTACGAGCAGTACTTC.

CDR3 DNA: TGTGCCACCAGTTTGGGGTGGACCTCTAGCTTTGGGGATGAGCAGTTCTTC. Translated, it gives CATSLGWTSSFGDEQFF. The rearrangement joins TRBV15 to TRBJ2-1, with a weak D call TRBD2 (5 bases). In germline, CDR1 is LNHNV, CDR2 YYDKDF (reference sequence). Trimming cost V 6 bases and J 8 bases, with 26 bases left between them. The CDR3 has 17 residues.

Only a few counts were recorded for this clone. The chain is built from TRBV30 and TRBJ1-1; possibly TRBD1 for D (6 bases). V was shortened by 4 bases and J by 3 bases, with 15 bases between the two germline ends. CDR1 GTSNPN and CDR2 SVGIG come from the germline V gene (reference sequence). This CDR3 is built from 14 residues. The CDR3 DNA reads TGTGCCTGGAATCGGTTTCAGGGGTACACTGAAGCTTTCTTT. Protein: CAWNRFQGYTEAFF.

The chain is built from TRBV28 and TRBJ2-7, with 7 bases identical to TRBD1. Germline values: CDR1 MDHEN, CDR2 SYDVKM. This CDR3 has 15 amino acids. Unmatched junction bases numbered 15, after V lost 5 bases and J lost 8 bases. This CDR3 reads CASSKPGTVGSKQYF. The CDR3 DNA reads TGTGCCAGCAGTAAGCCCGGGACAGTCGGGTCGAAGCAGTACTTC.

This chain uses TRBV5-1 with TRBJ2-6, with no clear D. Germline lookup yields CDR1 SGHRS and CDR2 YFSETQ. This CDR3 spans 16 amino acids. V was clipped by 5 bases and J by 0 bases, with 12 bases between them. The CDR3 sequence is CASSTTPVSGANVLTF. The CDR3 bases are TGCGCCAGCAGTACTACCCCGGTCTCTGGGGCCAACGTCCTGACTTTC.

The DNA of the CDR3 is TGCGCCAGCAGCCCAGGGACTAGCGGGGACCGACAGTACTTC. This gives the protein CASSPGTSGDRQYF. The chain links TRBV5-1 to TRBJ2-5, with 13 bases lining up with TRBD2. CDR1 is SGHRS and CDR2 is YFSETQ in the germline V gene. There are 14 residues in the CDR3. After removal of 4 bases from V and 11 bases from J, the junction contained 8 bases not matched to a gene.

The V call is TRBV7-2, the J call TRBJ2-4; no clear D. The CDR3 length is 14 residues. V was pared by 5 bases and J by 0 bases, with 8 bases between. Germline CDR1 SGHTA, CDR2 FQGNSA. CDR3 sequence (DNA): TGTGCCAGCAGCCCCGGTCTAGCCAAAAACATTCAGTACTTC. Amino acids: CASSPGLAKNIQYF. The full variable domain, with the rest looked up from reference TRBV7-2 and TRBJ2-4, is GAGVSQSPSNKVTEKGKDVELRCDPISGHTALYWYRQSLGQGLEFLIYFQGNSAPDKSGLPSDRFSAERTGGSVSTLTIQRTQQEDSAVYLCASSPGLAKNIQYFGAGTRLSVL.

V and J are TRBV27 and TRBJ1-5, with D possibly TRBD1 on 6 matching bases. CDR1 is MNHEY, CDR2 SMNVEV, per germline (reference sequence). CDR3 length: 13 amino acids. V was trimmed by 6 bases and J by 7 bases, leaving 13 bases between them. This CDR3 reads CASSLSGVQPQHF. In DNA, the CDR3 is TGTGCCAGCAGCCTTTCAGGGGTACAGCCCCAGCATTTT.

This clone showed up just a few times. The rearrangement links TRBV4-2 to TRBJ2-7; 9 nucleotides match TRBD2. Germline V gene lookup returns CDR1 LGHNA and CDR2 YNFKEQ. Unmatched junction bases numbered 6, after V lost 0 bases and J lost 3 bases. This CDR3 spans 16 amino acids. Written as DNA, the CDR3 is TGTGCCAGCAGCCAAGATTGGCTAGCGGGGAACTACGAGCAGTACTTC. It yields the protein CASSQDWLAGNYEQYF.

V gene TRBV28 combines with J gene TRBJ1-2; D is undetermined. The V and J ends lost 6 bases and 8 bases respectively, with 16 bases between them. Germline V gene data show CDR1 as MDHEN and CDR2 as SYDVKM. The CDR3 covers 13 residues. This chain's CDR3 is CASSGRRVRGYTF. CDR3 bases: TGTGCCAGCAGCGGTCGGCGGGTGAGAGGCTACACCTTC.

This chain joins TRBV6-1 and TRBJ2-5; 10 bases line up with TRBD2. This CDR3 contains 16 residues. CDR1 and CDR2 from the germline V gene are MNHNS and SASEGT. Germline trimming cut 4 bases from V and 5 bases from J; bases unmatched to any gene: 10. The CDR3 loop is CASSASRTSGPETQYF. CDR3 bases: TGTGCCAGCAGTGCCTCAAGGACTAGCGGCCCGGAGACCCAGTACTTC.

J is TRBJ1-5 and V is TRBV10-3, with D uncertain. Trimming pared 6 bases from V and 7 bases from J, leaving 16 bases between. Per the germline V gene, CDR1 is ENHRY and CDR2 is SYGVKD. This CDR3 is 14 amino acids long. The CDR3 DNA reads as TGTGCCATCAGCCGGGTCCCGCGGGAACAGCCCCAGCATTTT. This gives the protein CAISRVPREQPQHF.

The genes are TRBV6-6 and TRBJ1-5; unclear D gene. Germline lookup yields CDR1 MNHNY and CDR2 SVGAGI (reference sequence). Between the trimmed V and J ends, which lost 3 bases and 1 base, there was a span of 7 bases. The CDR3 runs to 14 residues. In DNA form, the CDR3 reads TGTGCCAGCAGTTATACGGGGAGCAATCAGCCCCAGCATTTT. This codes for CASSYTGSNQPQHF.

J is TRBJ1-1 and V is TRBV30, with 7 bases identical to TRBD1. The CDR3 spans 15 residues. V dropped 3 bases and J dropped 0; count of bases not matched to a gene: 7. Germline CDR1 reads GTSNPN; CDR2 reads SVGIG (reference sequence). The CDR3 coding sequence is TGTGCCTGGAGGGTGAGGGGGCGGATGAACACTGAAGCTTTCTTT. The encoded protein is CAWRVRGRMNTEAFF.

The rearrangement uses TRBV7-6 and TRBJ1-4; D is perhaps TRBD1 (5 bases). The V end lost 6 bases, the J end lost 6 bases, and 14 bases lay between the germline ends. The CDR3 covers 14 residues. Germline V lookup: CDR1 SGHVS, CDR2 FNYEAQ. The DNA for the CDR3 is TGTGCCAGCAGTCGCAGACAGTTTGATGAAAAACTGTTTTTT. Translating it yields CASSRRQFDEKLFF. Full variable domain (outside the CDR3, taken from reference TRBV7-6 and TRBJ1-4): GAGVSQSPRYKVTKRGQDVALRCDPISGHVSLYWYRQALGQGPEFLTYFNYEAQQDKSGLPNDRFSAERPEGSISTLTIQRTEQRDSAMYRCASSRRQFDEKLFFGSGTQLSVL.

This chain joins TRBV5-1 and TRBJ1-4; D may be TRBD1 (6 bases). V shed 4 bases and J shed 10 bases, with 17 bases lying between them. Germline values: CDR1 SGHRS, CDR2 YFSETQ. There are 14 residues in the CDR3. CDR3 sequence reads: CASSPTAGVGKLFF. The CDR3 coding sequence is TGCGCCAGCAGCCCAACGGCAGGGGTGGGAAAACTGTTTTTT.

This chain joins TRBV10-3 and TRBJ1-2; D unresolved. Per germline, CDR1 ENHRY and CDR2 SYGVKD. The CDR3 totals 15 residues. V gave up 3 bases and J gave up 2 bases, with 13 bases separating them. The CDR3 spells CAISDPPPTNYGYTF. CDR3 DNA sequence: TGTGCCATCAGTGACCCGCCCCCGACAAACTATGGCTACACCTTC.